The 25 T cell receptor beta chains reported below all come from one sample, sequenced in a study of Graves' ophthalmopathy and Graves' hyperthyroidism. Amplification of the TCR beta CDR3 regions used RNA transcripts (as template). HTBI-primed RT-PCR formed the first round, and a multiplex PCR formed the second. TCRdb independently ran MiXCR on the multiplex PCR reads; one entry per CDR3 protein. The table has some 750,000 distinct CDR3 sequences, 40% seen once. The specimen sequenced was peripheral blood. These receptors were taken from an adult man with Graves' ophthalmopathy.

CDR3 sequence reads: CASNPGTGHEAFF. The CDR3 DNA is TGTGCCAGTAACCCCGGGACAGGACACGAAGCTTTCTTT. V gene TRBV19 combines with J gene TRBJ1-1, with TRBD1 identical over 8 bases. The germline V gene has CDR1 LNHDA and CDR2 SQIVND (reference sequence). CDR3 size: 13 residues. Trimming took 7 bases from V and 8 from J; bases not matched to a gene: 9.

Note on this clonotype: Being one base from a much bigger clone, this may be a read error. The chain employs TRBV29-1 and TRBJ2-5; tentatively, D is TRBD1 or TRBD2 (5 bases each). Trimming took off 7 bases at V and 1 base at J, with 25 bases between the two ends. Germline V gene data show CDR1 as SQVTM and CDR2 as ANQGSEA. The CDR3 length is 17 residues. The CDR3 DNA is TGCAGCGCTGATCCAAGAGGGGCATTACTCAGCCAAGAGACCCAGTACTTC. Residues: CSADPRGALLSQETQYF.

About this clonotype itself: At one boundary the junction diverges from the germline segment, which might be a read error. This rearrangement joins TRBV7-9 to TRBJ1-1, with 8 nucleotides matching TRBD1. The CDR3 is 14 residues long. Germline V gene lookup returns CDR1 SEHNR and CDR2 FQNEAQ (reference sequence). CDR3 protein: CASSQLDRGGEAFF. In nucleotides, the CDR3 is TGCGCCAGCAGCCAGCTAGACAGGGGAGGTGAAGCTTTCTTT.

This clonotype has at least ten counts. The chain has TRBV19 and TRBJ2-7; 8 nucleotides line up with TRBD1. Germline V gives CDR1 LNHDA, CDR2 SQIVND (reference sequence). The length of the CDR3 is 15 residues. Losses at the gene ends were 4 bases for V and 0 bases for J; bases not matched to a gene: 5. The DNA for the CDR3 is TGTGCCAGTAGTACTGGACAGGGCCACTCCTACGAGCAGTACTTC. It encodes CASSTGQGHSYEQYF.

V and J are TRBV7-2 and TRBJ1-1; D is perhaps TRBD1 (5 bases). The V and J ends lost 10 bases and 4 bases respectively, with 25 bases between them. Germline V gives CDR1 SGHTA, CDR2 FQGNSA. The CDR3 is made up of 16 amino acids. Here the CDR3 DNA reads TGTGCCATACACGCAGGGTCATACGGGCTGGGCACTGAAGCTTTCTTT. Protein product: CAIHAGSYGLGTEAFF.

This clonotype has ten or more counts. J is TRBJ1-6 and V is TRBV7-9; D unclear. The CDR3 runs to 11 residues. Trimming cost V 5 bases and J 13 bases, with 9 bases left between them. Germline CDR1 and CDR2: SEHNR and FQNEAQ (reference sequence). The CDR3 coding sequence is TGTGCCAGCAGCCCGCGGTTTCCCCTCCACTTT. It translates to CASSPRFPLHF.

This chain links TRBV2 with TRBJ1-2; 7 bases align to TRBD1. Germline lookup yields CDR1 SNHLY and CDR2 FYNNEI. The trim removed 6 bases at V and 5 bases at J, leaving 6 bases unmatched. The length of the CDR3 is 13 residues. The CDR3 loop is CASSLRDRYGYTF. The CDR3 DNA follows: TGTGCCAGCAGCCTACGGGACAGATATGGCTACACCTTC.

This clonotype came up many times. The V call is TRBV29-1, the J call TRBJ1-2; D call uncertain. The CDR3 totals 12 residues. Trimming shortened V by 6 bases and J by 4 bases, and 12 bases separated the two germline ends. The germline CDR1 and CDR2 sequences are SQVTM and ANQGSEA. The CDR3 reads CSVRLLSYGYTF. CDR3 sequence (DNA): TGCAGCGTCAGACTACTGAGCTATGGCTACACCTTC.

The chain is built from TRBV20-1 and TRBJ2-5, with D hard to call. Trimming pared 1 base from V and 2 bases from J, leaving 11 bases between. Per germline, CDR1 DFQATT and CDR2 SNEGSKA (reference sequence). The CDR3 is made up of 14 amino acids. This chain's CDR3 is CSARAPLEQETQYF. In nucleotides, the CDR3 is TGCAGTGCTAGAGCCCCCCTAGAGCAAGAGACCCAGTACTTC.

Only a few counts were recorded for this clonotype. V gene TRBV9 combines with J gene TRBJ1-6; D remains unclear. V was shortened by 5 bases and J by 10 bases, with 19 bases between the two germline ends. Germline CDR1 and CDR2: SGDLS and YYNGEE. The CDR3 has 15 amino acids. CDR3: CASRLAGIAPSPLHF. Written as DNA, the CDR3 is TGTGCCAGCAGATTAGCCGGGATCGCCCCATCACCCCTCCACTTT.

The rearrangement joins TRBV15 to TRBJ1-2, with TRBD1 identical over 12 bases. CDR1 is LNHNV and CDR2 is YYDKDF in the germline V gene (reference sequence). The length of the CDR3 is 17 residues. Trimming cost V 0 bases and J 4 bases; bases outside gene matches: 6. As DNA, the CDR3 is TGTGCCACCAGCAGAGATTTGGGACAGGGGGCGGGCTATGGCTACACCTTC. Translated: CATSRDLGQGAGYGYTF.

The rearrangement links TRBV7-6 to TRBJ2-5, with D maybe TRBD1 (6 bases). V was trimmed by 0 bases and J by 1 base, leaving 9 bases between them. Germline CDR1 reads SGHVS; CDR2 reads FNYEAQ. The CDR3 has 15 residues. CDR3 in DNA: TGTGCCAGCAGCTTAGCGGGGGCTTCCCAAGAGACCCAGTACTTC. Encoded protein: CASSLAGASQETQYF.

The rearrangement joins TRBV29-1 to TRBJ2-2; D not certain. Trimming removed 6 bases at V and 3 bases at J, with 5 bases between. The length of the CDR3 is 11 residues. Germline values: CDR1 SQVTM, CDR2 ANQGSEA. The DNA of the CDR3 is TGCAGCGTGGTCCACACCGGGGAGCTGTTTTTT. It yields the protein CSVVHTGELFF.

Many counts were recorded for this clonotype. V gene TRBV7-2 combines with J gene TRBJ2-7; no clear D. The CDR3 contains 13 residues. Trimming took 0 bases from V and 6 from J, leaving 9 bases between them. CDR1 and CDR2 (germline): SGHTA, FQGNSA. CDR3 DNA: TGTGCCAGCAGCTTAGCGACATCAGTCGAGCAGTACTTC. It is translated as CASSLATSVEQYF.

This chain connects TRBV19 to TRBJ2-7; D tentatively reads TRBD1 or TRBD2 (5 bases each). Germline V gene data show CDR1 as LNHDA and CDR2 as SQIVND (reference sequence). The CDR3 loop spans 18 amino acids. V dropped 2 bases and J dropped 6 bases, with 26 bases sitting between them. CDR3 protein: CASSIRPPGRPGPSEQYF. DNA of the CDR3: TGTGCCAGTAGTATAAGGCCACCCGGCAGGCCGGGACCAAGCGAGCAGTACTTC.

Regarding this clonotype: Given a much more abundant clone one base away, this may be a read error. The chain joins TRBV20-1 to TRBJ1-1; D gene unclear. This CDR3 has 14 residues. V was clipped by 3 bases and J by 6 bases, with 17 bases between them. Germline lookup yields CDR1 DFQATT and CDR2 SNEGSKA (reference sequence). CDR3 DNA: TGCAGTGCTAGCCTAACAGTATCGGACGCTGAAGCTTTCTTT. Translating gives CSASLTVSDAEAFF.

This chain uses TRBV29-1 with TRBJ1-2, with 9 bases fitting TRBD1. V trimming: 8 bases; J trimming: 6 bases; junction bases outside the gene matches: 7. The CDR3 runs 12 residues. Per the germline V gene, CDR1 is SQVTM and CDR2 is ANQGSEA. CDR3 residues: CSHPRTGDGYTF. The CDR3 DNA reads TGCAGCCACCCGAGGACAGGGGATGGCTACACCTTC.

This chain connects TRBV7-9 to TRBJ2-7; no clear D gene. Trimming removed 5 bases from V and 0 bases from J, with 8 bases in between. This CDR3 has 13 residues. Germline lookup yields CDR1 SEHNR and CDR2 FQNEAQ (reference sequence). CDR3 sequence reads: CASSTQASYEQYF. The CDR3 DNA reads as TGTGCCAGCAGCACTCAGGCCTCCTACGAGCAGTACTTC.

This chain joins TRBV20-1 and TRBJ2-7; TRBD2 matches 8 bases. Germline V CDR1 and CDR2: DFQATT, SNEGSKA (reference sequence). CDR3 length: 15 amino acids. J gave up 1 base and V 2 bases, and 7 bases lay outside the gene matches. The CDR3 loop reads CSARQTSGLSYEQYF. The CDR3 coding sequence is TGCAGTGCTAGACAAACTAGCGGCCTATCCTACGAGCAGTACTTC.

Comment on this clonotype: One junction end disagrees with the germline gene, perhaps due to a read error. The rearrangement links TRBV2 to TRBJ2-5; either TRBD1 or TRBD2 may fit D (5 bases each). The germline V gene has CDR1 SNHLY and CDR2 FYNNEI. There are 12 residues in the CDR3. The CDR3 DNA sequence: TGTGCCAGCTCGTCGGGGCATCGGGTCCCGTTCTTC. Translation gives CASSSGHRVPFF.

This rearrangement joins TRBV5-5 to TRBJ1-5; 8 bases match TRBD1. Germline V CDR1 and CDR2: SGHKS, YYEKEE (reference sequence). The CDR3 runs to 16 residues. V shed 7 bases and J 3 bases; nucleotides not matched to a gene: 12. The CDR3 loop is CASAWGPRGLNQPQHF. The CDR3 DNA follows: TGTGCCAGCGCCTGGGGGCCCAGGGGGCTCAATCAGCCCCAGCATTTT.

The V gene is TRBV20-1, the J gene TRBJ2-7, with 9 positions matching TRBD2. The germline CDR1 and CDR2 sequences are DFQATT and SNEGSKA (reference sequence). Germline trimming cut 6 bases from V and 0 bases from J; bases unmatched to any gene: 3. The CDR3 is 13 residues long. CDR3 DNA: TGCAGTGCCAGACTAGCGGACTCCTACGAGCAGTACTTC. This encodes CSARLADSYEQYF.

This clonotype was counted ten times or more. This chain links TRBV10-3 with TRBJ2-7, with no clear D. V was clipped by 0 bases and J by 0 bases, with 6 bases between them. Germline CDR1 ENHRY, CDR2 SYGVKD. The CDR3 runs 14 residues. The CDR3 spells CAISESRASYEQYF. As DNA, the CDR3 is TGTGCCATCAGTGAGTCACGAGCCTCCTACGAGCAGTACTTC.

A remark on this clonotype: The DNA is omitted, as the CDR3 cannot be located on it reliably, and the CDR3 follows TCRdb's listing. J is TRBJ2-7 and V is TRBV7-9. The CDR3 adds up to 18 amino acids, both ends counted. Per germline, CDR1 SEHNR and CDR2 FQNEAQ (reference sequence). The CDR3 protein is CASSEGSTGYGYTFGQYF.

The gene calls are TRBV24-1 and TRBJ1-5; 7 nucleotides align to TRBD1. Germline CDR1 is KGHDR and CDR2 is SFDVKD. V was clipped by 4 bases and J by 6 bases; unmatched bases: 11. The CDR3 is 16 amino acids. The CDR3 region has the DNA TGTGCCACCAGTGACCCAGGGACAGCAGGGGGTCAGCCCCAGCATTTT. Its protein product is CATSDPGTAGGQPQHF.